A single sample gave rise to the 8 T cell receptor beta chains below, sequenced in a study of PD-1 blockade in classical Hodgkin lymphoma (dated by TCRdb to the early 2020s). Explained via the paper, the time point label denotes: newly diagnosed, previously untreated cHL patient sample. The library was obtained by the immunoSEQ multiplex PCR assay. Drawn from immuneACCESS, this table holds only the in-frame rearrangements with V and J called that TCRdb kept. Clones are partly lost; checked studies trace under half to an unresolved V gene and leave the rest unexplained. In this sample the table shows about 25,000 clones, 94% of which occur a single time. In total, the top ten clones hold about 4.3% of the sample. The sample comprised peripheral blood mononuclear cells (PBMCs). The source is a human donor with classical Hodgkin lymphoma.

V gene TRBV4-3 combines with J gene TRBJ1-4; maybe TRBD1 (5 bases). Looked up from germline, CDR1 is LGHNA and CDR2 is YSLEER. The CDR3 extends over 16 amino acids. The V and J ends lost 0 bases and 5 bases respectively, with 13 bases between them. The CDR3 spells CASSQDPDMANEKLFF. In DNA form, the CDR3 reads TGCGCCAGCAGCCAAGATCCGGACATGGCGAATGAAAAACTGTTTTTT.

There are a few counts of this clone. The V call is TRBV7-9, the J call TRBJ1-1; possible D gene TRBD1, 6 bases. The CDR3 extends over 13 amino acids. V was clipped by 6 bases and J by 1 base, with 9 bases between them. Per the germline V gene, CDR1 is SEHNR and CDR2 is FQNEAQ (reference sequence). This CDR3 is CASSGQPNTEAFF. For the CDR3, the DNA is TGTGCCAGCAGTGGACAGCCGAACACTGAAGCTTTCTTT.

In DNA, the CDR3 is TGTGCCAGTAGTATACGCTCCGGACTAGCGGGAGAGCCAGCCAAAAACATTCAGTACTTC. Translating it yields CASSIRSGLAGEPAKNIQYF. The chain uses TRBV19 and TRBJ2-4, with 13 bases lining up with TRBD2. Losses at the gene ends were 2 bases for V and 0 bases for J; bases not matched to a gene: 10. The germline gives CDR1 LNHDA, CDR2 SQIVND (reference sequence). The CDR3 spans 20 residues.

This CDR3 is CASSHYWDRPYNEQFF. CDR3 bases: TGTGCCAGCAGCCACTACTGGGACAGACCGTACAATGAGCAGTTCTTC. This chain links TRBV11-2 with TRBJ2-1; TRBD1 matches at 7 bases. Unmatched junction bases numbered 11, after V lost 5 bases and J lost 4 bases. This CDR3 spans 16 amino acids. CDR1 is SGHAT, CDR2 FQNNGV, per germline.

This rearrangement joins TRBV15 to TRBJ1-3; 7 nucleotides line up with TRBD1. The CDR3 is 15 residues long. Germline V gene lookup returns CDR1 LNHNV and CDR2 YYDKDF (reference sequence). V dropped 7 bases and J dropped 3; count of bases not matched to a gene: 9. Here the CDR3 reads CATTSGGGGGNTIYF. The DNA for the CDR3 is TGTGCCACCACTTCAGGGGGAGGCGGTGGAAACACCATATATTTT.

The chain joins TRBV7-9 to TRBJ2-2, with D possibly being TRBD1 (5 bases). V was trimmed by 4 bases and J by 6 bases, leaving 12 bases between them. Germline CDR1 and CDR2: SEHNR and FQNEAQ (reference sequence). The CDR3 spans 14 residues. The CDR3 spells CASSYEQVSGELFF. The CDR3 coding sequence is TGTGCCAGCAGCTATGAACAGGTTTCCGGGGAGCTGTTTTTT.

V usage is TRBV5-6 and J usage is TRBJ1-5; no reliable D call. Trimming stripped 1 base from V and 0 bases from J, with 5 bases between. CDR3 length: 14 amino acids. CDR1 is SGHDT and CDR2 is YYEEEE in the germline V gene. DNA of the CDR3: TGTGCCAGCAGCTTGCGCCATAGCAATCAGCCCCAGCATTTT. Translation: CASSLRHSNQPQHF.

The V call is TRBV19, the J call TRBJ2-1, with D hard to call. V was pared by 6 bases and J by 0 bases, with 12 bases between. Per germline, CDR1 LNHDA and CDR2 SQIVND (reference sequence). The CDR3 spans 15 residues. The CDR3 reads CASSPDRSSYNEQFF. The CDR3 DNA reads TGTGCCAGTAGCCCAGACCGGAGCTCCTACAATGAGCAGTTCTTC.